This entry lists 32 T cell receptor beta chains sequenced from one sample in a study of identical twins. TCRdb independently ran MiXCR on the 5' RACE reads; one entry per CDR3 protein. The sample carries approximately 500,000 distinct CDR3 sequences, approximately 24% recorded once. Another study also made use of these data, one on T cells expressing NK-cell markers.

Sequenced input: CD4+ T cells sorted from blood. These receptor sequences come from a woman under 30 in good health.

The chain employs TRBV30 and TRBJ1-1; D gene uncertain. Trimming took off 1 base at V and 0 bases at J, with 6 bases between the two ends. Germline lookup yields CDR1 GTSNPN and CDR2 SVGIG (reference sequence). This CDR3 comprises 13 residues. CDR3 loop: CAWSGQMNTEAFF. CDR3 DNA: TGTGCCTGGAGTGGGCAGATGAACACTGAAGCTTTCTTT.

This clonotype has at least ten counts. The gene calls are TRBV3-1 and TRBJ1-2; 8 nucleotides match TRBD1. The V gene's germline CDR1 is LGHDT and CDR2 YNNKEL (reference sequence). With 5 bases clipped from V and 7 bases from J, the junction kept 6 bases outside the gene matches. The CDR3 sequence is 13 residues long. The CDR3 DNA is TGTGCCAGCAGCTTCGGACAGGGTGGTGGCTACACCTTC. This encodes CASSFGQGGGYTF.

The V gene is TRBV12-3 or TRBV12-4, the J gene TRBJ2-3, with TRBD2 identical over 12 bases. V shed 6 bases and J 3 bases; nucleotides not matched to a gene: 7. CDR3 size: 16 residues. The CDR3 bases are TGTGCCAGCAGACCACTCCTAGCGGGGGGGACAGATACGCAGTATTTT. Its protein product is CASRPLLAGGTDTQYF.

This clonotype has only a few counts. The chain has TRBV4-2 and TRBJ2-2, with 8 bases lining up with TRBD1. The CDR3 length is 14 residues. Germline-derived CDR1 and CDR2 are LGHNA and YNFKEQ. The V segment lost 3 bases and the J segment 4 bases; nucleotides outside the gene matches: 1. CDR3 in amino acids: CASSHRGLTGELFF. DNA for the CDR3: TGTGCCAGCAGCCACAGGGGGCTCACCGGGGAGCTGTTTTTT.

This clonotype was detected only a few times. The genes are TRBV18 and TRBJ2-5; 12 bases are a match to TRBD2. Germline lookup yields CDR1 KGHSH and CDR2 LQKENI. Unmatched junction bases numbered 6, after V lost 3 bases and J lost 4 bases. The CDR3 is 16 residues long. The CDR3 DNA sequence: TGTGCCAGCTCACCGCGTCCGGGACTAGCGGGAGAGACCCAGTACTTC. Its translation is CASSPRPGLAGETQYF.

The V gene is TRBV20-1, the J gene TRBJ2-1; unclear D gene. This CDR3 comprises 12 residues. The V gene lost 6 bases and the J gene lost 10 bases, with 16 bases spanning the gap. Per germline, CDR1 DFQATT and CDR2 SNEGSKA (reference sequence). Here the CDR3 DNA reads TGCAGTGCCCTGAGTTGGGCTCGGGAGCAGTTCTTC. Encoded protein: CSALSWAREQFF.

The chain's CDR3 is CAISFTREADKFF. For the CDR3, the DNA is TGTGCCATCAGCTTTACCCGGGAGGCCGATAAGTTCTTC. J is TRBJ2-1 and V is TRBV10-3, with 7 bases matching TRBD2. The CDR3 is 13 amino acids. Germline lookup yields CDR1 ENHRY and CDR2 SYGVKD. The V segment lost 6 bases and the J segment 14 bases; nucleotides outside the gene matches: 13.

This clonotype was detected a few times. The V and J genes are TRBV5-6 and TRBJ2-7; no clear D gene. Trimming removed 0 bases at V and 2 bases at J, with 12 bases between. The V gene's germline CDR1 is SGHDT and CDR2 YYEEEE. The CDR3 contains 15 residues. The CDR3 nucleotides are TGTGCCAGCAGCTTGGTCGGTGGGCCTGCCTACGAGCAGTACTTC. It is translated as CASSLVGGPAYEQYF.

The V gene is TRBV7-9, the J gene TRBJ1-6; D unclear. Trimming stripped 1 base from V and 5 bases from J, with 9 bases between. The CDR3 consists of 15 residues. The germline CDR1 and CDR2 sequences are SEHNR and FQNEAQ (reference sequence). CDR3 bases: TGTGCCAGCAGCTTAGGGGATACTAATAATTCACCCCTCCACTTT. Encoded protein: CASSLGDTNNSPLHF.

This clonotype was counted only a few times. The chain links TRBV5-1 to TRBJ2-1; weak D call: TRBD2 (6 bases). Germline V gene data show CDR1 as SGHRS and CDR2 as YFSETQ. This CDR3 has 16 residues. V lost 4 bases and J 4 bases, leaving 18 bases between the germline ends. CDR3 sequence: CASSTTGTGEYNEQFF. DNA for the CDR3: TGCGCCAGCAGCACCACCGGGACTGGAGAATACAATGAGCAGTTCTTC.

The rearrangement uses TRBV11-1 and TRBJ2-1; 8 positions match TRBD2. The V gene's germline CDR1 is SGHAT and CDR2 FQDESV (reference sequence). J lost 1 base, V lost 2 bases, and 10 bases had no gene match. The CDR3 sequence is 18 residues long. The CDR3 sequence: CASSLSLGGGLSYNEQFF. CDR3 DNA: TGTGCCAGCAGCTTATCCCTTGGCGGGGGGCTGTCCTACAATGAGCAGTTCTTC.

This clonotype showed up many times. This rearrangement joins TRBV7-9 to TRBJ1-1; 8 nucleotides agree with TRBD1. Trimming removed 5 bases from V and 7 bases from J; junction bases left unmatched: 3. The CDR3 is 12 amino acids. Looked up from germline, CDR1 is SEHNR and CDR2 is FQNEAQ (reference sequence). CDR3 sequence reads: CASSRDRSEAFF. For the CDR3, the DNA is TGTGCCAGCAGCCGGGACAGGAGTGAAGCTTTCTTT.

This clonotype was detected ten times or more. This rearrangement joins TRBV5-1 to TRBJ1-2; no clear D. Trimming took off 0 bases at V and 4 bases at J, with 10 bases between the two ends. Germline V lookup: CDR1 SGHRS, CDR2 YFSETQ. The CDR3 loop spans 14 amino acids. The CDR3 protein is CASSLEEGAYGYTF. The CDR3, as DNA: TGCGCCAGCAGCTTGGAAGAGGGTGCCTATGGCTACACCTTC.

This clonotype showed up just a few times. The chain employs TRBV20-1 and TRBJ2-1; D is ambiguous. There are 13 residues in the CDR3. From germline, CDR1 is DFQATT and CDR2 SNEGSKA (reference sequence). V lost 3 bases and J lost 6, with 12 bases in between. CDR3 sequence reads: CSASQPQRNEQFF. The CDR3 coding sequence is TGCAGTGCTAGCCAGCCCCAACGCAATGAGCAGTTCTTC.

This clonotype was observed a few times. V gene TRBV24-1 combines with J gene TRBJ2-1; TRBD2 matches 11 bases. The CDR3 runs to 14 residues. Germline CDR1 reads KGHDR; CDR2 reads SFDVKD. The J segment lost 6 bases and the V segment lost 9 bases, leaving 6 bases of the junction unmatched. The CDR3 protein is CATSRGLAANEQFF. In nucleotides, the CDR3 is TGTGCCACCTCCCGGGGACTAGCGGCCAATGAGCAGTTCTTC.

This chain uses TRBV20-1 with TRBJ2-1; possibly TRBD1 or TRBD2 for D (6 bases each). Germline loops: CDR1 DFQATT, CDR2 SNEGSKA (reference sequence). This CDR3 spans 12 amino acids. V shed 3 bases and J shed 6 bases, with 9 bases lying between them. CDR3 coding DNA: TGCAGTGCTAGGGGGGGCCTCAATGAGCAGTTCTTC. Translated: CSARGGLNEQFF.

This clonotype was recorded a few times. The rearrangement joins TRBV20-1 to TRBJ2-1; D unresolved. V dropped 1 base and J dropped 10 bases, with 8 bases sitting between them. CDR3 size: 11 residues. The germline V gene has CDR1 DFQATT and CDR2 SNEGSKA (reference sequence). The CDR3: CSARAREEQFF. DNA for the CDR3: TGCAGTGCTAGAGCACGCGAGGAGCAGTTCTTC.

This clonotype was detected only a few times. V gene TRBV12-3 or TRBV12-4 combines with J gene TRBJ2-2, with no clear D. V lost 5 bases, J lost 0 bases, and 10 bases lay in between. The CDR3 covers 15 residues. CDR3 protein: CASSPRLSNTGELFF. The CDR3, as DNA: TGTGCCAGCAGTCCACGGCTTTCGAACACCGGGGAGCTGTTTTTT.

V usage is TRBV6-2 or TRBV6-3 and J usage is TRBJ1-1; 9 bases map to TRBD1. This CDR3 contains 16 residues. Trimming cost V 0 bases and J 5 bases; bases outside gene matches: 7. In germline, CDR1 is MNHEY, CDR2 SVGEGT. This chain's CDR3 is CASSYSRDRVWTEAFF. In nucleotides, the CDR3 is TGTGCCAGCAGTTACTCCCGGGACAGGGTATGGACTGAAGCTTTCTTT.

This chain links TRBV5-4 with TRBJ2-5; D unresolved. With 4 bases removed from V and 2 bases from J, the gap between germline ends came to 12 bases. Germline values: CDR1 SGHNT, CDR2 YYREEE (reference sequence). CDR3 length equals 14 residues. The chain's CDR3 is CASSGTGRQETQYF. In DNA, the CDR3 is TGTGCCAGCAGCGGCACCGGTCGGCAAGAGACCCAGTACTTC.

J is TRBJ2-1 and V is TRBV7-6; 10 bases align to TRBD2. V shed 3 bases and J 5 bases; nucleotides not matched to a gene: 13. The CDR3 covers 18 residues. Per germline, CDR1 SGHVS and CDR2 FNYEAQ. The CDR3, as DNA: TGTGCCAGCAGCTTGTCCGTAGCGGGGGGTTATACCCACAATGAGCAGTTCTTC. It codes for CASSLSVAGGYTHNEQFF.

This chain joins TRBV12-3 or TRBV12-4 and TRBJ1-2; D call uncertain. Trimming took off 6 bases at V and 1 base at J, with 6 bases between the two ends. The CDR3 has 12 amino acids. CDR3 sequence (DNA): TGTGCCAGCAGACCAAATAACTATGGCTACACCTTC. Residues: CASRPNNYGYTF.

The chain carries TRBV14 and TRBJ2-3; a weak D match, TRBD2 (6 bases). Germline values: CDR1 SGHDN, CDR2 FVKESK. The CDR3 length is 14 residues. Trimming removed 6 bases at V and 2 bases at J, with 12 bases between. The CDR3: CASRRRRDTDTQYF. Here the CDR3 DNA reads TGTGCCAGCAGAAGGAGGAGGGACACAGATACGCAGTATTTT.

This chain connects TRBV24-1 to TRBJ1-1; no firm D call. This CDR3 has 12 residues. Trimming removed 9 bases at V and 0 bases at J, with 7 bases between. In germline, CDR1 is KGHDR, CDR2 SFDVKD. Here the CDR3 reads CATVYMNTEAFF. As DNA, the CDR3 is TGTGCCACCGTGTACATGAACACTGAAGCTTTCTTT.

This clonotype has only a few counts. The chain combines TRBV20-1 with TRBJ2-7; D tentatively reads TRBD1 or TRBD2 (5 bases each). Germline CDR1 is DFQATT and CDR2 is SNEGSKA (reference sequence). Trimming removed 4 bases at V and 0 bases at J, with 10 bases between. This CDR3 comprises 13 residues. The CDR3 nucleotides read TGCAGTGCTACAGGGAGTCCCTCCTACGAGCAGTACTTC. Its protein product is CSATGSPSYEQYF.

The rearrangement links TRBV20-1 to TRBJ2-7; TRBD2 aligns across 11 bases. The V segment lost 6 bases and the J segment 0 bases; nucleotides outside the gene matches: 4. Per the germline V gene, CDR1 is DFQATT and CDR2 is SNEGSKA (reference sequence). The CDR3 contains 14 residues. CDR3 region: CSALTSGGSYEQYF. The CDR3 region has the DNA TGCAGTGCGCTAACTAGCGGGGGCTCCTACGAGCAGTACTTC.

In its sample, this clonotype was seen a few times. This chain uses TRBV2 with TRBJ2-4; TRBD2 matches 12 bases. Germline V gives CDR1 SNHLY, CDR2 FYNNEI. With V trimmed by 5 bases and J by 4 bases, 6 bases remained unmatched. This CDR3 comprises 16 residues. CDR3 in DNA: TGTGCCAGCAGTACTGGACTAGCGGGGACGAAAAACATTCAGTACTTC. Residues: CASSTGLAGTKNIQYF. Drawing the rest from reference TRBV2 and TRBJ2-4, the complete variable domain is EPEVTQTPSHQVTQMGQEVILRCVPISNHLYFYWYRQILGQKVEFLVSFYNNEISEKSEIFDDQFSVERPDGSNFTLKIRSTKLEDSAMYFCASSTGLAGTKNIQYFGAGTRLSVL.

The chain combines TRBV20-1 with TRBJ1-3; D not certain. Germline-derived CDR1 and CDR2 are DFQATT and SNEGSKA (reference sequence). The CDR3 extends over 14 amino acids. Trimming stripped 3 bases from V and 0 bases from J, with 9 bases between. For the CDR3, the DNA is TGCAGTGCTAGCCGGCTGAACTCTGGAAACACCATATATTTT. This gives the protein CSASRLNSGNTIYF.

At least ten counts were recorded for this clonotype. This chain connects TRBV28 to TRBJ2-3; the D gene is possibly TRBD1 (5 bases). Between the trimmed V and J ends, which lost 8 bases and 1 base, there was a span of 7 bases. The CDR3 has 12 residues. The germline V gene has CDR1 MDHEN and CDR2 SYDVKM. In DNA, the CDR3 is TGTGCCAGCGGCAGGGGCACAGATACGCAGTATTTT. Encoded protein: CASGRGTDTQYF.

This clonotype has just a few counts. The rearrangement uses TRBV5-1 and TRBJ2-3; no definite D call. Germline V gives CDR1 SGHRS, CDR2 YFSETQ. The CDR3 is made up of 13 amino acids. The ends were cut back, 5 bases at V and 1 base at J, with 8 bases in the middle. CDR3 protein: CASSMERTDTQYF. Here the CDR3 DNA reads TGCGCCAGCAGTATGGAACGCACAGATACGCAGTATTTT.

V and J are TRBV7-2 and TRBJ2-7; 10 bases are shared with TRBD1. CDR3 length: 15 amino acids. CDR1 SGHTA and CDR2 FQGNSA come from the germline V gene. V dropped 2 bases and J dropped 5; count of bases not matched to a gene: 6. The CDR3 protein is CASSLTSTGGHEQYF. The CDR3, as DNA: TGTGCCAGCAGCTTAACGTCGACAGGGGGCCACGAGCAGTACTTC. The variable domain in full, completed from reference TRBV7-2 and TRBJ2-7, reads GAGVSQSPSNKVTEKGKDVELRCDPISGHTALYWYRQSLGQGLEFLIYFQGNSAPDKSGLPSDRFSAERTGGSVSTLTIQRTQQEDSAVYLCASSLTSTGGHEQYFGPGTRLTVT.

This clonotype appeared many times. The chain is built from TRBV29-1 and TRBJ1-5; D is perhaps TRBD1 (5 bases). V was clipped by 6 bases and J by 1 base, with 10 bases between them. The length of the CDR3 is 13 residues. CDR1 is SQVTM, CDR2 ANQGSEA, per germline. CDR3 DNA sequence: TGCAGCGTAGGGTGGGGCAGCAATCAGCCCCAGCATTTT. Its translation is CSVGWGSNQPQHF.